These 26 T cell receptor beta chains originate from one sample sequenced in a study of cytomegalovirus exposure and HLA in healthy donors. With 60 Vbeta and 13 Jbeta primers, the PCR was carried out. Assay used: immunoSEQ multiplex PCR; TCRdb lists only in-frame clones, some missing. The table has just over 150,000 clones, 75% to 80% seen once. The source material was PBMCs. All receptors derive from a woman aged 45-60 years in good health and CMV-seropositive.

The count of this clone is one. This rearrangement joins TRBV4-1 to TRBJ1-1; 8 bases match TRBD1. The germline gives CDR1 MGHRA, CDR2 YSYEKL. After removal of 3 bases from V and 1 base from J, the junction contained 7 bases not matched to a gene. The CDR3 contains 16 residues. The CDR3 DNA reads as TGCGCCAGCAGCCACACCCCGGGACAGGCGAACACTGAAGCTTTCTTT. This encodes CASSHTPGQANTEAFF.

The chain recombines TRBV2 with TRBJ2-1; 9 nucleotides agree with TRBD2. V dropped 7 bases and J dropped 3; count of bases not matched to a gene: 7. The CDR3 sequence is 15 residues long. Germline V lookup: CDR1 SNHLY, CDR2 FYNNEI. CDR3 protein: CASTERGDSYNEQFF. The CDR3 DNA sequence: TGTGCCAGCACCGAGCGGGGGGACAGCTACAATGAGCAGTTCTTC.

This chain connects TRBV7-3 to TRBJ2-2, with 9 bases that match TRBD1. Trimming removed 5 bases from V and 4 bases from J; junction bases left unmatched: 2. The CDR3 sequence is 14 residues long. Germline V gene lookup returns CDR1 SGHTA and CDR2 FQGTGA. CDR3: CASSPTGGTGELFF. The CDR3, as DNA: TGTGCCAGCAGCCCGACAGGGGGCACCGGGGAGCTGTTTTTT.

J is TRBJ2-3 and V is TRBV7-8; possible D gene TRBD1, 6 bases. The CDR3 runs to 15 residues. Germline values: CDR1 SGHVS, CDR2 FQNEAQ. The ends were cut back, 4 bases at V and 4 bases at J, with 15 bases in the middle. Here the CDR3 DNA reads TGTGCCAGCAGCTCCACGGGAAAGGGGGCAGATACGCAGTATTTT. It encodes CASSSTGKGADTQYF.

This clone was recorded a few times. The chain couples TRBV5-5 to TRBJ2-7; 11 bases align to TRBD1. This CDR3 region has 16 residues. In germline, CDR1 is SGHKS, CDR2 YYEKEE (reference sequence). The V segment lost 0 bases and the J segment 4 bases; nucleotides outside the gene matches: 6. CDR3 nucleotides: TGTGCCAGCAGCTTGGTCCCGGGACAGGGGGATTACGAGCAGTACTTC. It specifies CASSLVPGQGDYEQYF. Using reference TRBV5-5 and TRBJ2-7 for the parts outside the CDR3, the full variable domain is DAGVTQSPTHLIKTRGQQVTLRCSPISGHKSVSWYQQVLGQGPQFIFQYYEKEERGRGNFPDRFSARQFPNYSSELNVNALLLGDSALYLCASSLVPGQGDYEQYFGPGTRLTVT.

The V and J genes are TRBV5-6 and TRBJ1-6; 9 positions match TRBD1. Germline V lookup: CDR1 SGHDT, CDR2 YYEEEE. With 2 bases clipped from V and 6 bases from J, the junction kept 3 bases outside the gene matches. CDR3 length: 15 residues. Here the CDR3 DNA reads TGTGCCAGCAGCTTTTGGGACAGGGCTAATTCACCCCTCCACTTT. Protein: CASSFWDRANSPLHF. The full variable domain, in which reference TRBV5-6 and TRBJ1-6 provide the parts outside the CDR3, is DAGVTQSPTHLIKTRGQQVTLRCSPKSGHDTVSWYQQALGQGPQFIFQYYEEEERQRGNFPDRFSGHQFPNYSSELNVNALLLGDSALYLCASSFWDRANSPLHFGNGTRLTVT.

The V and J genes are TRBV5-5 and TRBJ2-3; 8 nucleotides align to TRBD2. After removal of 4 bases from V and 5 bases from J, the junction contained 15 bases not matched to a gene. Germline assignment: CDR1 SGHKS and CDR2 YYEKEE (reference sequence). The CDR3 covers 17 residues. The CDR3 sequence is CASSALGGSSGVDTQYF. The CDR3 coding sequence is TGTGCCAGCAGCGCGCTAGGAGGGAGTAGCGGGGTAGATACGCAGTATTTT.

The V gene is TRBV7-9, the J gene TRBJ2-5, with a tentative D call TRBD1 (6 bases). From germline, CDR1 is SEHNR and CDR2 FQNEAQ (reference sequence). Trimming stripped 2 bases from V and 5 bases from J, with 15 bases between. CDR3 length: 15 amino acids. The CDR3 DNA sequence: TGTGCCAGCAGCTTAACTAGTGGGGGCTCGGAGACCCAGTACTTC. Translating it yields CASSLTSGGSETQYF.

V and J are TRBV4-2 and TRBJ2-7; 10 nucleotides line up with TRBD2. CDR3 size: 16 residues. Per germline, CDR1 LGHNA and CDR2 YNFKEQ. V shed 1 base and J 2 bases; nucleotides not matched to a gene: 5. The CDR3 region is CASSQAPAGGPYEQYF. Written as DNA, the CDR3 is TGTGCCAGCAGCCAAGCTCCAGCGGGGGGGCCCTACGAGCAGTACTTC.

This chain uses TRBV7-2 with TRBJ2-1, with unresolved D. The CDR3 loop spans 15 amino acids. Between the trimmed V and J ends, which lost 5 bases and 5 bases, there was a span of 16 bases. Per germline, CDR1 SGHTA and CDR2 FQGNSA. CDR3 in amino acids: CASSPDFYVNNEQFF. CDR3 in DNA: TGTGCCAGCAGCCCAGACTTTTACGTTAACAATGAGCAGTTCTTC.

This clone was seen only once. This chain links TRBV4-3 with TRBJ1-1, with TRBD1 identical over 7 bases. This CDR3 region has 16 residues. Germline values: CDR1 LGHNA, CDR2 YSLEER. V dropped 2 bases and J dropped 4; count of bases not matched to a gene: 10. CDR3 amino acids: CASSQSYSGGPTEAFF. The CDR3 DNA follows: TGCGCCAGCAGCCAAAGCTATTCAGGGGGGCCCACTGAAGCTTTCTTT.

V gene TRBV30 combines with J gene TRBJ1-1, with a weak D call TRBD1 (6 bases). Germline V gene lookup returns CDR1 GTSNPN and CDR2 SVGIG (reference sequence). The CDR3 loop spans 13 amino acids. V lost 5 bases to trimming and J lost 6 bases, with 16 bases between them. The CDR3 loop reads CAWGRGGVAEAFF. The CDR3 DNA follows: TGTGCCTGGGGACGAGGGGGAGTAGCTGAAGCTTTCTTT.

The genes are TRBV19 and TRBJ1-6, with 7 bases fitting TRBD1. The junction had 15 bases not matched to a gene; V was cut back by 6 bases and J by 19 bases. The CDR3 runs to 13 residues. Germline-derived CDR1 and CDR2 are LNHDA and SQIVND (reference sequence). CDR3 protein: CASSDRAGTVVHF. CDR3 nucleotide sequence: TGTGCCAGTAGCGACCGGGCCGGGACAGTGGTACACTTT.

About this clone itself: At the DNA level, this CDR3 is encoded by other sequences in the same sample as well. This sequence joins TRBV7-9 and TRBJ2-7; possibly TRBD2 for D (6 bases). Germline assignment: CDR1 SEHNR and CDR2 FQNEAQ (reference sequence). The CDR3 sequence is 14 residues long. With 2 bases removed from V and 5 bases from J, the gap between germline ends came to 13 bases. In DNA form, the CDR3 reads TGTGCCAGCAGCTTATTGCGGGAAAGTCACGAGCAGTACTTC. Protein sequence: CASSLLRESHEQYF.

This clone was detected only once. The genes are TRBV5-6 and TRBJ1-2; 7 bases map to TRBD1. Trimming removed 1 base from V and 2 bases from J; junction bases left unmatched: 2. The CDR3 sequence is 14 residues long. The V gene's germline CDR1 is SGHDT and CDR2 YYEEEE. The CDR3 loop is CASSLQGENYGYTF. The CDR3 DNA is TGTGCCAGCAGCTTGCAGGGGGAAAACTATGGCTACACCTTC.

This chain uses TRBV7-6 with TRBJ2-3; 9 positions agree with TRBD2. Germline CDR1 and CDR2: SGHVS and FNYEAQ. The CDR3 sequence is 16 residues long. V gave up 0 bases and J gave up 3 bases; unmatched junction bases: 4. The CDR3 is CASSLASLAGTDTQYF. CDR3 bases: TGTGCCAGCAGCTTAGCGTCCCTAGCGGGGACAGATACGCAGTATTTT.

The V call is TRBV2, the J call TRBJ1-2; 7 nucleotides agree with TRBD1. CDR1 is SNHLY and CDR2 is FYNNEI in the germline V gene. This CDR3 spans 15 amino acids. The trim removed 6 bases at V and 5 bases at J, leaving 12 bases unmatched. The CDR3 DNA is TGTGCCAGCAGCGAATGGGACAGATCGTCTTATGGCTACACCTTC. Translating gives CASSEWDRSSYGYTF.

The chain combines TRBV7-2 with TRBJ2-1, with TRBD2 matching 11 bases. J was trimmed by 8 bases and V by 5 bases; bases with no gene match: 8. Germline lookup yields CDR1 SGHTA and CDR2 FQGNSA. This CDR3 has 15 amino acids. This chain's CDR3 is CASSPMTSGVYEQFF. DNA of the CDR3: TGTGCCAGCAGCCCGATGACTAGCGGGGTATATGAGCAGTTCTTC. Drawing the rest from reference TRBV7-2 and TRBJ2-1, the complete variable domain is GAGVSQSPSNKVTEKGKDVELRCDPISGHTALYWYRQSLGQGLEFLIYFQGNSAPDKSGLPSDRFSAERTGGSVSTLTIQRTQQEDSAVYLCASSPMTSGVYEQFFGPGTRLTVL.

This chain joins TRBV4-1 and TRBJ2-7; D remains ambiguous. The CDR3 totals 15 residues. The V gene's germline CDR1 is MGHRA and CDR2 YSYEKL. The germline V and J ends were trimmed by 6 bases and 0 bases, with 15 bases remaining between them. DNA for the CDR3: TGCGCCAGCAGTCGTTCCTTAGGAGACTCCTACGAGCAGTACTTC. It yields the protein CASSRSLGDSYEQYF.

This chain links TRBV6-5 with TRBJ2-7, with a weak D call TRBD1 (6 bases). V gave up 2 bases and J gave up 6 bases, with 17 bases separating them. The CDR3 runs to 15 residues. Germline CDR1 MNHEY, CDR2 SVGAGI. The CDR3 coding sequence is TGTGCCAGCAGTTACACCCGGGACACCGGATCCGAGCAGTACTTC. Its translation: CASSYTRDTGSEQYF.

V is TRBV4-2 and J is TRBJ2-6; D might be TRBD2 (5 bases). Deletions cut 3 bases from V and 1 base from J, with 10 bases between. The CDR3 has 16 residues. CDR1 and CDR2 from the germline V gene are LGHNA and YNFKEQ. The CDR3 region is CASSQAGGSGANVLTF. Here the CDR3 DNA reads TGTGCCAGCAGCCAGGCAGGAGGATCTGGGGCCAACGTCCTGACTTTC.

The chain is built from TRBV7-8 and TRBJ2-3; D is uncertain. This CDR3 is 15 amino acids long. The germline CDR1 and CDR2 sequences are SGHVS and FQNEAQ. The ends were cut back, 5 bases at V and 2 bases at J, with 14 bases in the middle. CDR3 residues: CASSVHGPVTDTQYF. In DNA, the CDR3 is TGTGCCAGCAGCGTACATGGGCCGGTCACAGATACGCAGTATTTT.

J is TRBJ1-5 and V is TRBV5-5; D call uncertain. The CDR3 is 14 residues long. The V gene lost 0 bases and the J gene lost 2 bases, with 6 bases spanning the gap. CDR1 and CDR2 from the germline V gene are SGHKS and YYEKEE (reference sequence). The CDR3 DNA reads TGTGCCAGCAGCTTGGTTATCGGCAATCAGCCCCAGCATTTT. Its translation: CASSLVIGNQPQHF.

The rearrangement joins TRBV28 to TRBJ2-7; the match to TRBD1 covers 10 bases. V shed 6 bases, J shed 5 bases, and the junction held 10 bases outside the gene matches. CDR1 and CDR2 from the germline V gene are MDHEN and SYDVKM. This CDR3 region has 15 residues. In DNA, the CDR3 is TGTGCCAGCAGCGTAGCCGGGACAGGGGACGACGAGCAGTACTTC. Amino acid sequence: CASSVAGTGDDEQYF.

CDR3 nucleotide sequence: TGTGCCAGCGTTAACTTGGGGGCGGATGAGCAGTTCTTC. It codes for CASVNLGADEQFF. V and J are TRBV7-8 and TRBJ2-1, with D maybe TRBD1 (6 bases). Per the germline V gene, CDR1 is SGHVS and CDR2 is FQNEAQ. The CDR3 consists of 13 residues. V was trimmed by 8 bases and J by 8 bases, leaving 16 bases between them.

The chain has TRBV27 and TRBJ1-2, with D perhaps TRBD1 (5 bases). Germline-derived CDR1 and CDR2 are MNHEY and SMNVEV (reference sequence). V lost 6 bases to trimming and J lost 8 bases, with 19 bases between them. The CDR3 is 14 residues long. The CDR3 spells CASSQRAGRTGYTF. The CDR3, as DNA: TGTGCCAGCAGCCAACGGGCGGGGCGGACCGGCTACACCTTC.